This section outlines one TCR beta chain sequence together with its context. The target of this receptor is not known. The sample holds no much larger clone one base away, and base qualities are not on file. The entry originates in a study of OX40 agonist ivuxolimab in advanced cancers. Some background on the complete study: The costimulatory receptor OX40 (CD134) was targeted by ivuxolimab, a fully human IgG2 agonistic monoclonal antibody. In the dose-escalation cohort, approximately 83% of patients were male, and the mean age was roughly 60 years with a range of roughly 23 to 79. Partial responses occurred in three dose-escalation patients: two with cutaneous melanoma and one with hepatocellular carcinoma. The monotherapy dose-escalation portion (N = 52 patients) of the phase I ivuxolimab trial is reported in the paper. Peripheral TCRbeta sequencing aimed to test whether ivuxolimab altered TCR sequence diversity and caused clonal T-cell expansion. Intravenous ivuxolimab was administered to patients every 2 weeks at six dose levels: 0.01, 0.1, 0.3, 1.5, 3 and 10 mg/kg. Prior anti-PD-1, anti-PD-L1 or anti-CTLA-4 therapy was permitted, and checkpoint inhibitors had been received by about 36% of dose-escalation patients. Of the 50 to 55 dose-escalation patients, hepatocellular carcinoma was present in about 20, melanoma in around 15, renal cell carcinoma in 9 and head and neck cancer in 9. What the research found in general, with its limitations: The antigen specificity of the clonally expanded peripheral T cells was not determined. At doses of 0.1 to 3.0 mg/kg, clonal expansion of both CD4+ and CD8+ T cells in blood was seen between baseline and week 6. Partial responders in the 0.1-3.0 mg/kg groups had among the lowest normalized peripheral clonal expansion, especially among CD8+ T cells. Low levels of normalized T-cell clonal expansion were also seen in some patients who did not respond. After ivuxolimab, CD8+ T cells had more expanded clones than CD4+ T cells on average.

The trim is 6 bases for V and 0 bases for J, with a gap of 12 bases between the germline ends. Taken from cysteine to phenylalanine, the CDR3 has 15 residues. Of the read, only the CDR3 DNA is kept; its 45 bases are in frame from base 1. CDR1 and CDR2, per the germline V gene, are SGHTA and FQGNSA. The trial excluded patients who had a history of autoimmune disease or who were on systemic immunosuppression. Peripheral blood for TCR sequencing was collected from all dose cohorts at baseline, on cycle 4 day 1, and on cycle 7 day 1. Samples came from an open-label, multicenter, first-in-human phase I dose-escalation trial of ivuxolimab. Adults with locally advanced or metastatic melanoma, renal cell, hepatocellular, or head and neck squamous cell carcinoma were enrolled in the trial. CD4+ and CD8+ T cells were sorted separately from peripheral blood before TCR sequencing. Genomic DNA was isolated from the sorted cells so that the TCRbeta CDR3 region could be sequenced. TCRbeta CDR3 regions were sequenced using the immunoSEQ Assay. TCRdb obtained this table from immuneACCESS and retained in-frame rearrangements with V and J assigned. These tables miss some clones; where compared with another copy, unresolved V genes account for less than half of the shortfall, and the remainder is unexplained. The sample profile shows 40,000 or so clones; 82% of them were found once. About 2% of the sample belongs to the ten largest clones.

This specimen was CD4+ or CD8+ T cells sorted from blood, taken in a trial of the OX40 agonist ivuxolimab. This clonotype originated in an adult with an advanced solid tumor such as melanoma, head and neck, liver or kidney cancer. Rearrangement joined TRBV7-2 to TRBJ1-3; the D gene is possibly TRBD1, with 5 bases matching. The CDR3 has the sequence CASREGLYSGNTIYF. The base sequence is TGTGCCAGCAGAGAGGGACTCTACTCTGGAAACACCATATATTTT.